This TCR beta chain stems from a study of T cells after posttransplantation cyclophosphamide. The CDR3 totals 11 residues. Germline CDR1 reads MNHNS; CDR2 reads SASEGT. V lost 6 bases and J 6 bases, leaving 5 bases between the germline ends. Notes on the study in general: After PTCy, TRB diversity resembled that of CNI/methotrexate controls. Donor-recipient repertoire similarity was low at 1-2 months, rising over year one. TRB overlap between skin or GI tissue T cells and blood was limited.

Repertoires were generated with immunoSEQ multiplex PCR, while TCRdb's copy carries only in-frame clones and drops some. Captured here are tens of thousands of clones, none seen once; the top ten comprise roughly 7%. There are many counts of this clone. What it recognizes is unknown. The TCR sequence derives from a woman aged 60 to 75 in good health, CMV-negative, and a related stem cell transplant donor. Sequenced sample: PBMCs. This chain links TRBV6-1 with TRBJ2-2; D gene unclear. The CDR3 DNA reads as TGTGCCAGCAGACAACCCGGGGAGCTGTTTTTT. The encoded protein is CASRQPGELFF.